This TCR beta chain was captured by sequencing in a study of PD-1 blockade in classical Hodgkin lymphoma. Points from the study as a whole: Reasons behind the repertoire differences stay unclear, perhaps disease activity or earlier therapy. Reports described newly diagnosed patients as having lower baseline TCR diversity than healthy donors.

Time point defined: newly diagnosed, previously untreated cHL patient sample. Untreated, newly diagnosed classical Hodgkin lymphoma PBMCs served for comparison. The protocol was immunoSEQ multiplex PCR, while the TCRdb copy is restricted to in-frame clones and leaves out a portion. The repertoire holds 20,000 to 25,000 clones, 94% seen once, with around 3.9% in the top ten. Concerning this clone: The antigen remains undetermined.

There are 16 residues in the CDR3. Per germline, CDR1 SGHRS and CDR2 YFSETQ. Trimming pared 4 bases from V and 0 bases from J, leaving 14 bases between. V is TRBV5-1 and J is TRBJ1-3, with a tentative D call TRBD1 (5 bases). The sample taken for sequencing was peripheral blood mononuclear cells (PBMCs). The TCR comes from a human donor with classical Hodgkin lymphoma. CDR3 loop: CASSPTRGLSGNTIYF. The DNA of the CDR3 is TGCGCCAGCAGCCCGACGAGGGGTCTCTCTGGAAACACCATATATTTT.